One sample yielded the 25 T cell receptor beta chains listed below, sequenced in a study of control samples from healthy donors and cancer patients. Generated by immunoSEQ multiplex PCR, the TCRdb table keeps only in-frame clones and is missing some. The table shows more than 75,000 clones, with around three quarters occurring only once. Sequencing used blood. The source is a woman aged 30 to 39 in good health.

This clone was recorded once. The CDR3, as DNA: TGTGCCAGCAGTTATGCGCCGGGACTCCGACGGGCCTACGAGCAGTACTTC. It is translated as CASSYAPGLRRAYEQYF. The V gene is TRBV6-2 or TRBV6-3, the J gene TRBJ2-7; perhaps TRBD2 as D (6 bases). The V gene's germline CDR1 is MNHEY and CDR2 SVGEGT. V dropped 3 bases and J dropped 2 bases, with 20 bases sitting between them. The CDR3 covers 17 residues.

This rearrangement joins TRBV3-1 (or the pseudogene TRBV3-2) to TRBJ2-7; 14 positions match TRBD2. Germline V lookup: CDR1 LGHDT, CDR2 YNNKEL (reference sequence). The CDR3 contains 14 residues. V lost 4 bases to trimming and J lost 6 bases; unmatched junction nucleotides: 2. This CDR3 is CASSPTSGGAEQYF. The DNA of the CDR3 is TGTGCCAGCAGCCCGACTAGCGGGGGGGCCGAGCAGTACTTC.

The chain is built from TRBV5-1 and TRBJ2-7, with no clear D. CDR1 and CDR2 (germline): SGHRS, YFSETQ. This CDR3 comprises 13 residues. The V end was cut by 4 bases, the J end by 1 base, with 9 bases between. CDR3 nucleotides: TGCGCCAGCAGCGTGGACGGTTCCTACGAGCAGTACTTC. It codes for CASSVDGSYEQYF.

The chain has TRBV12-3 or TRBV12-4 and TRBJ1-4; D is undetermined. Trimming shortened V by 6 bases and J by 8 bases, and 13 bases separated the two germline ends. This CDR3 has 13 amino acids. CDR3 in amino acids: CASSPRQREKLFF. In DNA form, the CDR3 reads TGTGCCAGCAGCCCCCGGCAGCGGGAAAAACTGTTTTTT.

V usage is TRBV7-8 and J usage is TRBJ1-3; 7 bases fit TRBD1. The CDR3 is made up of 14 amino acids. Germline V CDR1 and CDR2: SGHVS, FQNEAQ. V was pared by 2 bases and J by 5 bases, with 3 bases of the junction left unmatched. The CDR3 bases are TGTGCCAGCAGCTTATTGACAGGGAGAAACACCATATATTTT. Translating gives CASSLLTGRNTIYF. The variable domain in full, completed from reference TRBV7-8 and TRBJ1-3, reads GAGVSQSPRYKVAKRGQDVALRCDPISGHVSLFWYQQALGQGPEFLTYFQNEAQLDKSGLPSDRFFAERPEGSVSTLKIQRTQQEDSAVYLCASSLLTGRNTIYFGEGSWLTVV.

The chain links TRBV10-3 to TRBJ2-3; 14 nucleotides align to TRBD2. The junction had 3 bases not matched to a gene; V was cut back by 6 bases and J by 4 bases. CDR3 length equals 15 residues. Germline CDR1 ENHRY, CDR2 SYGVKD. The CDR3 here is CAIRGTSGGPDTQYF. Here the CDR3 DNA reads TGTGCCATCAGGGGGACTAGCGGGGGCCCAGATACGCAGTATTTT.

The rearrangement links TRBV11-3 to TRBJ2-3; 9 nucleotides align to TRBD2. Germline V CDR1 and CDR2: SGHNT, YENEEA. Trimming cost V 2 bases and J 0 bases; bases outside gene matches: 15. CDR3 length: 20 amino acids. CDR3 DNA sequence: TGTGCCAGCAGCTTACTAGGTGGGCGGGGGGGCCTTTCTAGCACAGATACGCAGTATTTT. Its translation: CASSLLGGRGGLSSTDTQYF.

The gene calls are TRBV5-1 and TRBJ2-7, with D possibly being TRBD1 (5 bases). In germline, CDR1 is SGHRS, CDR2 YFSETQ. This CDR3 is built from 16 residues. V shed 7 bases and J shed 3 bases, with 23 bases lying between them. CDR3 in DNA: TGCGCCAGCGCATCAGCCATCAGGGTACCAAACTACGAGCAGTACTTC. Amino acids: CASASAIRVPNYEQYF.

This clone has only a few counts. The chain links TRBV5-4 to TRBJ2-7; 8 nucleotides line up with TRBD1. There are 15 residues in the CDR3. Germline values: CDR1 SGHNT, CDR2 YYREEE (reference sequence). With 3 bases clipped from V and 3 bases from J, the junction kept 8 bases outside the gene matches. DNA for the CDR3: TGTGCCAGCAGCTCGGGGACAGGAGGAAACTACGAGCAGTACTTC. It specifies CASSSGTGGNYEQYF.

CDR3: CASSETDYYNSPLHF. The CDR3, as DNA: TGTGCCAGCAGTGAAACAGACTATTATAATTCACCCCTCCACTTT. The chain has TRBV6-1 and TRBJ1-6; D not resolved. Trimming shortened V by 2 bases and J by 4 bases, and 9 bases separated the two germline ends. The CDR3 totals 15 residues. Germline CDR1 reads MNHNS; CDR2 reads SASEGT.

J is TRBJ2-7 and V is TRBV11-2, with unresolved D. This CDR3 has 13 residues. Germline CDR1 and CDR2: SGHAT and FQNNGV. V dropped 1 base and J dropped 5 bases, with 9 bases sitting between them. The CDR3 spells CASSLANGDEQYF. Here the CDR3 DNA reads TGTGCCAGCAGCTTAGCTAACGGCGACGAGCAGTACTTC. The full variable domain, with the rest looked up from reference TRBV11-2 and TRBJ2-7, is EAGVAQSPRYKIIEKRQSVAFWCNPISGHATLYWYQQILGQGPKLLIQFQNNGVVDDSQLPKDRFSAERLKGVDSTLKIQPAKLEDSAVYLCASSLANGDEQYFGPGTRLTVT.

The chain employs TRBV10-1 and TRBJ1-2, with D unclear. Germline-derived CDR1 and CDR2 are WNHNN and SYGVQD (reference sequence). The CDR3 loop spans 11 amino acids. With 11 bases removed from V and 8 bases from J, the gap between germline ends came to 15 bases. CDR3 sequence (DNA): TGCGCCGGTCTGGGCCTGAGAGGCTACACCTTC. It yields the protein CAGLGLRGYTF.

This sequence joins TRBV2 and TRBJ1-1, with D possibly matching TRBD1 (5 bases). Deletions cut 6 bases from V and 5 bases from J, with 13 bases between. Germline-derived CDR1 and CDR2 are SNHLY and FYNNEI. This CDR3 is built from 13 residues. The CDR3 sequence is CASSDRLGTEAFF. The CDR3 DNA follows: TGTGCCAGCAGCGACAGATTAGGAACTGAAGCTTTCTTT. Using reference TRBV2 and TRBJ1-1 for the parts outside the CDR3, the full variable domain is EPEVTQTPSHQVTQMGQEVILRCVPISNHLYFYWYRQILGQKVEFLVSFYNNEISEKSEIFDDQFSVERPDGSNFTLKIRSTKLEDSAMYFCASSDRLGTEAFFGQGTRLTVV.

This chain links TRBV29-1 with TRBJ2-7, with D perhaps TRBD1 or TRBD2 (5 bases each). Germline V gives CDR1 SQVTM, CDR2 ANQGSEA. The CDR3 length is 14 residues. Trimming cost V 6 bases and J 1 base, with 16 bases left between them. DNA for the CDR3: TGCAGCGTCAGCATAACGGGGCGGTCCTACGAGCAGTACTTC. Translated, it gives CSVSITGRSYEQYF.

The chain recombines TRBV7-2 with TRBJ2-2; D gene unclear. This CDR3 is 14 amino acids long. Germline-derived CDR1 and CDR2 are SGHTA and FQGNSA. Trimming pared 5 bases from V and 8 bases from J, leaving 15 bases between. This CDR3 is CASSPWTRRGELFF. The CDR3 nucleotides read TGTGCCAGCAGCCCTTGGACCCGCCGGGGGGAGCTGTTTTTT.

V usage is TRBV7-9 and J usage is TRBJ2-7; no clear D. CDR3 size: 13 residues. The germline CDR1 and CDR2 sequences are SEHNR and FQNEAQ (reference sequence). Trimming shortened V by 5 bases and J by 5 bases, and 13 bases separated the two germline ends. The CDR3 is CASSTPWGNEQYF. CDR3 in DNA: TGTGCCAGCAGCACACCGTGGGGAAACGAGCAGTACTTC.

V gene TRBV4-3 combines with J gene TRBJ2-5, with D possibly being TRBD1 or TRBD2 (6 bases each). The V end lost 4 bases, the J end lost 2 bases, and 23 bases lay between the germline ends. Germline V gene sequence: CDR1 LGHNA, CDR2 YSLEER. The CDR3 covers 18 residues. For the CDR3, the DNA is TGCGCCAGCAGCCCATCCGGCGGAGGGGGGACCACACAAGAGACCCAGTACTTC. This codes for CASSPSGGGGTTQETQYF.

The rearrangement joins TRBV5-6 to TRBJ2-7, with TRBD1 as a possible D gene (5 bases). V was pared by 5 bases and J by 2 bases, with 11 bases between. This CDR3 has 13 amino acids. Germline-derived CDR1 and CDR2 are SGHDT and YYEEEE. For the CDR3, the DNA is TGTGCCAGCAGTTTTACAGGAGCCTACGAGCAGTACTTC. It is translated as CASSFTGAYEQYF.

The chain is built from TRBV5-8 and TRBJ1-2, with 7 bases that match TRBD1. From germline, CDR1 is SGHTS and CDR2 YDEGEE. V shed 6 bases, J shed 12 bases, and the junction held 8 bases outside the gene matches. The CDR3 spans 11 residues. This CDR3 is CASTNNGQDTF. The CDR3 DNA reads TGTGCCAGCACCAACAACGGACAGGACACCTTC.

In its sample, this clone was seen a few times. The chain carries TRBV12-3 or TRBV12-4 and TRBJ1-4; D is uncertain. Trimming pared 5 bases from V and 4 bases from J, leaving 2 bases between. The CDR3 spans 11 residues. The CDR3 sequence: CASSSNEKLFF. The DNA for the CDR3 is TGTGCCAGCAGTAGTAATGAAAAACTGTTTTTT.

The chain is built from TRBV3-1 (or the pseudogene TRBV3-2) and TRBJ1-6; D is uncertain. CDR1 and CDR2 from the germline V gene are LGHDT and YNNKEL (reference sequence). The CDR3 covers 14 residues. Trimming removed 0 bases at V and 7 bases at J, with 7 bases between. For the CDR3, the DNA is TGTGCCAGCAGCCAAGAGTGGCGGAATTCACCCCTCCACTTT. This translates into CASSQEWRNSPLHF.

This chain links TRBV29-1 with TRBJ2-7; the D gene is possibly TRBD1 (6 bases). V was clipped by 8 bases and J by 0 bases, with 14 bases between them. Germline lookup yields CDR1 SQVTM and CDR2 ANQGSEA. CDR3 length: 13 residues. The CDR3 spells CSFQTGYSYEQYF. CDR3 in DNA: TGCAGCTTCCAAACAGGGTACTCCTACGAGCAGTACTTC.

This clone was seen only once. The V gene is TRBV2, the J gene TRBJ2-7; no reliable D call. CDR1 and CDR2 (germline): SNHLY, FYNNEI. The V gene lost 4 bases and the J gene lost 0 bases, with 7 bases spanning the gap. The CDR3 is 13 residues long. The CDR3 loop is CASSVVSSYEQYF. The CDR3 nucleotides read TGTGCCAGCAGTGTCGTGAGCTCCTACGAGCAGTACTTC.

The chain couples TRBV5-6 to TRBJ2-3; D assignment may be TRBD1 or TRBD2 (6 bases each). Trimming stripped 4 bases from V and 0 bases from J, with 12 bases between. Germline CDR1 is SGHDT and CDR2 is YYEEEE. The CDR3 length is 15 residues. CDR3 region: CASSPQGRSTDTQYF. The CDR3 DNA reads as TGTGCCAGCAGCCCGCAGGGGAGGAGCACAGATACGCAGTATTTT. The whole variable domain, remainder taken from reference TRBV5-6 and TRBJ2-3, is DAGVTQSPTHLIKTRGQQVTLRCSPKSGHDTVSWYQQALGQGPQFIFQYYEEEERQRGNFPDRFSGHQFPNYSSELNVNALLLGDSALYLCASSPQGRSTDTQYFGPGTRLTVL.

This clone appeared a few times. DNA of the CDR3: TGTGCCAGTCTTGGGGGGGCGCGGGACTATGGCTACACCTTC. Protein product: CASLGGARDYGYTF. The chain joins TRBV28 to TRBJ1-2; D possibly corresponds to TRBD1 (6 bases). V was cut by 9 bases and J by 3 bases, with 17 bases left in between. The CDR3 totals 14 residues. Germline V gene sequence: CDR1 MDHEN, CDR2 SYDVKM.